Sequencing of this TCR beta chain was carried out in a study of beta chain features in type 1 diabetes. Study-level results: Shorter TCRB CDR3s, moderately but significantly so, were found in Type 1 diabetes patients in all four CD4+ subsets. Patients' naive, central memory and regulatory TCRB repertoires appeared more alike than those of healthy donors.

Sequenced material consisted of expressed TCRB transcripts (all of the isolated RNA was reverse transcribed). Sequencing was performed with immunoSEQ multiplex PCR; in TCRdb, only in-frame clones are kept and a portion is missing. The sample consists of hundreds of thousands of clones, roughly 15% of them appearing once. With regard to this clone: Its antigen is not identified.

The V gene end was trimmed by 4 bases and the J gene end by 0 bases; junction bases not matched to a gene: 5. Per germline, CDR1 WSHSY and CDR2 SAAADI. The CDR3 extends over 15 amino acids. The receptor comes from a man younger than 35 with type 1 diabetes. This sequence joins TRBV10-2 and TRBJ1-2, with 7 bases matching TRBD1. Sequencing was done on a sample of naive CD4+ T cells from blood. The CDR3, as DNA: TGCGCCAGCAGTGTCAGGACAGGCGCTAACTATGGCTACACCTTC. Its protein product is CASSVRTGANYGYTF.